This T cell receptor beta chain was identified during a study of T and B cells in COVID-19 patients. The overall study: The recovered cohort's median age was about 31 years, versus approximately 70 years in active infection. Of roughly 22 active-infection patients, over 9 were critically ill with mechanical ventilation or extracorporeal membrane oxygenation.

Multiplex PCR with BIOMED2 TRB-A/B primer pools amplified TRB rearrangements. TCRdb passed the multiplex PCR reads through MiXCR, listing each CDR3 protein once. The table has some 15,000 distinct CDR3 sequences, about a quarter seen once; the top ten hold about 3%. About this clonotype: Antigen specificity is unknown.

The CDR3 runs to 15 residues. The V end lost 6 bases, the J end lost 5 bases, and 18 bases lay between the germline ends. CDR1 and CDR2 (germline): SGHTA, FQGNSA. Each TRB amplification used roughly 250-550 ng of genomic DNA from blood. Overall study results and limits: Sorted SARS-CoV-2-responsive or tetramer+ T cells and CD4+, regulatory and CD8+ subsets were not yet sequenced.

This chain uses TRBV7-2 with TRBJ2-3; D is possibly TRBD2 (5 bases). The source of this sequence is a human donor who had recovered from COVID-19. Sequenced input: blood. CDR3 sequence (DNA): TGTGCCAGCAGTAAGAGGGAGATCCGTGGAGATACGCAGTATTTT. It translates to CASSKREIRGDTQYF.